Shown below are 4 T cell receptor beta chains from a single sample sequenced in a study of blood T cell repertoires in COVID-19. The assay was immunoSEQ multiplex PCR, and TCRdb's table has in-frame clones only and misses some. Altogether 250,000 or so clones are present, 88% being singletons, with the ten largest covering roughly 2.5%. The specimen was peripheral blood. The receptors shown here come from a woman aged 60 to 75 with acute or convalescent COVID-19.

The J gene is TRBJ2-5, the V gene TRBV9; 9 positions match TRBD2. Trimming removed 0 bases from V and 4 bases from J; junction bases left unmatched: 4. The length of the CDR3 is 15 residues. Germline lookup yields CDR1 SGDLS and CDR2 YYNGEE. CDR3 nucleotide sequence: TGTGCCAGCAGCGTAGGAGCGGGGGGTCTAGAGACCCAGTACTTC. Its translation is CASSVGAGGLETQYF.

CDR3 DNA: TGCGCCAGCAGCCGAGATTCCGCACAGGGGTATGAGCAGTTCTTC. Translated: CASSRDSAQGYEQFF. This chain uses TRBV4-3 with TRBJ2-1; TRBD1 aligns across 7 bases. The V and J ends lost 4 bases and 8 bases, in that order; junction bases with no gene match: 11. Per the germline V gene, CDR1 is LGHNA and CDR2 is YSLEER. The CDR3 contains 15 residues.

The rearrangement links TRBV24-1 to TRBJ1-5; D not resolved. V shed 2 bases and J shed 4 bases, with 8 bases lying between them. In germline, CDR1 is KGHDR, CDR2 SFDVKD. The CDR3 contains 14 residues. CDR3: CATSDWNSNQPQHF. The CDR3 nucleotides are TGTGCCACCAGTGATTGGAACAGTAATCAGCCCCAGCATTTT.

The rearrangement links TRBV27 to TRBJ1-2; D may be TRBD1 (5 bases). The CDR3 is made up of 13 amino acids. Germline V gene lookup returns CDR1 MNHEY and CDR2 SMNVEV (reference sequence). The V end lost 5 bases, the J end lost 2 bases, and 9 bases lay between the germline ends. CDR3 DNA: TGTGCCAGCAGTCTGACAGAGAACTATGGCTACACCTTC. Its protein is CASSLTENYGYTF.